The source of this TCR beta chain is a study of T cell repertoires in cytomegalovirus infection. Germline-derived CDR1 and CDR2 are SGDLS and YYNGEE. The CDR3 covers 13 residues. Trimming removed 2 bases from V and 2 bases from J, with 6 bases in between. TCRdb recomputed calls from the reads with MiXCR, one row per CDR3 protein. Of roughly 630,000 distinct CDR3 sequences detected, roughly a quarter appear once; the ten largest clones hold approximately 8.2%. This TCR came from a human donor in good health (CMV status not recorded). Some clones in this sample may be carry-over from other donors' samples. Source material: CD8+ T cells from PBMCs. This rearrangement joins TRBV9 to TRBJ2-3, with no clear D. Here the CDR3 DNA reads TGTGCCAGCAGCGTGTGGTCCACAGATACGCAGTATTTT. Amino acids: CASSVWSTDTQYF.